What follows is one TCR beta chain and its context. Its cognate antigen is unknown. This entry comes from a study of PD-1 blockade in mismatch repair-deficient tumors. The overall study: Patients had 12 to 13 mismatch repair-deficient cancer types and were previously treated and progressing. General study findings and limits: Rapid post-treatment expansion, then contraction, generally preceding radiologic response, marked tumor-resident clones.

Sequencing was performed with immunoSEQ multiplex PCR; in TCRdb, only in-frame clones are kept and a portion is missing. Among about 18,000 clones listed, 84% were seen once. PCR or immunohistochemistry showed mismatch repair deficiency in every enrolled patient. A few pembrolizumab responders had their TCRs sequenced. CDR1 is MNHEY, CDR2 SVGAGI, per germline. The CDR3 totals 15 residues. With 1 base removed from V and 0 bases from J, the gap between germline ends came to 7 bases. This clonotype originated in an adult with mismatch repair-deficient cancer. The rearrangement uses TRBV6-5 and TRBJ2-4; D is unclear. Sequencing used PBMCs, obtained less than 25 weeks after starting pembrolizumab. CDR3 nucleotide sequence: TGTGCCAGCAGTTACTATGCAGAAGCCAAAAACATTCAGTACTTC. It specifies CASSYYAEAKNIQYF.